A single sample is the source of the 18 T cell receptor beta chains below, sequenced in a study of blood T cells in healthy people across ages. Next came a second PCR, run for roughly 7 to 12 cycles, which used a sample-barcoded 5' primer along with a J-beta primer mix. TCRdb processed the 5' RACE reads anew with MiXCR; each CDR3 protein has one entry. Of approximately 810,000 distinct CDR3 sequences listed, under 35% are singletons. Sequencing was done on a sample of blood. The origin of the receptors is an elderly woman in good health.

Notes on this clonotype: A much larger clone lies one base from this, so it may be a read error. The CDR3 ends on some other residue instead of the conserved phenylalanine or tryptophan, so this is likely a read error. The chain links TRBV6-1 to TRBJ2-4; TRBD1 matches 10 bases. The DNA end is more similar to TRBJ2-5, so the J call may be wrong. From germline, CDR1 is MNHNS and CDR2 SASEGT. CDR3 length: 14 residues. The CDR3 reads CASLSGQGEKTQYC. CDR3 sequence (DNA): TGTGCCAGTTTATCTGGACAGGGGGAAAAGACCCAGTACTGC.

The sample holds many counts of this clonotype. The chain has TRBV7-2 and TRBJ1-6; 7 bases are a match to TRBD1. The CDR3 extends over 17 amino acids. Germline loops: CDR1 SGHTA, CDR2 FQGNSA. The V gene end was trimmed by 3 bases and the J gene end by 0 bases; junction bases not matched to a gene: 5. The DNA of the CDR3 is TGTGCCAGCAGCTTCAGGGGGTCGAGCTCCTATAATTCACCCCTCCACTTT. Translated: CASSFRGSSSYNSPLHF.

This clonotype was seen many times. CDR3 in DNA: TGTGCCAGCAGCTACACGGGACAGGGAGGGAATGAGCAGTTCTTC. Amino acid sequence: CASSYTGQGGNEQFF. The chain combines TRBV5-8 with TRBJ2-1, with 9 nucleotides matching TRBD1. The CDR3 spans 15 residues. Per the germline V gene, CDR1 is SGHTS and CDR2 is YDEGEE. V was clipped by 3 bases and J by 7 bases; unmatched bases: 8. The full variable domain, rest sourced from reference TRBV5-8 and TRBJ2-1, is EAGVTQSPTHLIKTRGQQATLRCSPISGHTSVYWYQQALGLGLQFLLWYDEGEERNRGNFPPRFSGRQFPNYSSELNVNALELEDSALYLCASSYTGQGGNEQFFGPGTRLTVL.

This clonotype was picked up many times. The V call is TRBV12-3 or TRBV12-4, the J call TRBJ1-1; no firm D call. Trimming removed 6 bases at V and 2 bases at J, with 10 bases between. The CDR3 runs to 13 residues. DNA of the CDR3: TGTGCCAGCAGCATGCTAACCAACACTGAAGCTTTCTTT. The encoded protein is CASSMLTNTEAFF.

About this clonotype itself: A much larger clone lies one base from this, so it may be a read error. This rearrangement joins TRBV3-1 to TRBJ2-7; 8 nucleotides line up with TRBD1. The CDR3 spans 15 residues. Germline loops: CDR1 LGHDT, CDR2 YNNKEL (reference sequence). The CDR3 spells CVSSQGQVISYEQYF. In DNA, the CDR3 is TGTGTCAGCAGCCAGGGACAGGTCATCTCCTACGAGCAGTACTTC.

The V gene is TRBV6-5, the J gene TRBJ2-2; TRBD2 is a possible D gene (6 bases). The CDR3 length is 16 residues. The V gene lost 1 base and the J gene lost 1 base, with 10 bases spanning the gap. CDR1 is MNHEY and CDR2 is SVGAGI in the germline V gene. The chain's CDR3 is CASSYFGRGNTGELFF. The DNA for the CDR3 is TGTGCCAGCAGTTACTTTGGGCGGGGGAACACCGGGGAGCTGTTTTTT.

The rearrangement links TRBV3-1 to TRBJ2-5; tentatively, D is TRBD2 (6 bases). This CDR3 has 14 amino acids. V was shortened by 4 bases and J by 5 bases, with 14 bases between the two germline ends. The germline CDR1 and CDR2 sequences are LGHDT and YNNKEL (reference sequence). The CDR3 DNA reads TGTGCCAGCAGCCCTATGACCGGGGGTGAGACCCAGTACTTC. Protein: CASSPMTGGETQYF.

In this sample, this clonotype turned up once. This chain uses TRBV18 with TRBJ1-3, with 9 nucleotides matching TRBD1. Germline V gene sequence: CDR1 KGHSH, CDR2 LQKENI. The CDR3 consists of 17 residues. V was clipped by 2 bases and J by 4 bases; unmatched bases: 9. The DNA for the CDR3 is TGTGCCAGCTCACCAGTTGAACAGGGGGCGGCCGGAAACACCATATATTTT. This sequence encodes CASSPVEQGAAGNTIYF.

This clonotype occurred many times. The gene calls are TRBV20-1 and TRBJ2-1; 15 bases agree with TRBD2. Losses at the gene ends were 6 bases for V and 7 bases for J; bases not matched to a gene: 7. This CDR3 comprises 15 residues. The germline V gene encodes CDR1 DFQATT and CDR2 SNEGSKA (reference sequence). CDR3 bases: TGCAGTGCCGTGGGGACTAGCGGGGGGAAGAATGAGCAGTTCTTC. Its translation: CSAVGTSGGKNEQFF.

At least ten counts were recorded for this clonotype. The chain has TRBV24-1 and TRBJ2-5; no clear D. The CDR3 is 13 residues long. Trimming removed 4 bases at V and 5 bases at J, with 10 bases between. Germline loops: CDR1 KGHDR, CDR2 SFDVKD. In nucleotides, the CDR3 is TGTGCCACCAGTGACGCAGGATGGGAGACCCAGTACTTC. This encodes CATSDAGWETQYF.

A few counts support this clonotype. This rearrangement joins TRBV5-6 to TRBJ1-2; D remains unclear. Germline assignment: CDR1 SGHDT and CDR2 YYEEEE. V was shortened by 1 base and J by 7 bases, with 14 bases between the two germline ends. The CDR3 length is 14 residues. Here the CDR3 reads CASSLSSGSSGYTF. In DNA form, the CDR3 reads TGTGCCAGCAGCTTGAGTTCTGGTAGTTCTGGCTACACCTTC.

For this clonotype: A much more abundant neighbour one base away suggests this may be a read error. Because it lacks the conserved phenylalanine or tryptophan at the end, this CDR3 is likely a read error. The CDR3 spells CASTVSLGGDTQYC. CDR3 sequence (DNA): TGTGCCAGCACGGTGTCCCTAGGGGGAGATACGCAGTATTGT. The rearrangement uses TRBV6-2 or TRBV6-3 and TRBJ2-3, with D maybe TRBD1 (6 bases). The CDR3 length is 14 residues. Trimming removed 7 bases from V and 5 bases from J, with 16 bases in between. CDR1 is MNHEY, CDR2 SVGEGT, per germline.

To note about this clonotype: This may be a read error: a much more frequent sequence differs by one nucleotide. The chain uses TRBV12-3 or TRBV12-4 and TRBJ1-2; D not certain. The V and J ends lost 5 bases and 8 bases respectively, with 18 bases between them. The length of the CDR3 is 14 residues. The CDR3 loop is CASSAPRASGGYTF. CDR3 DNA sequence: TGTGCCAGCAGTGCGCCCCGGGCCTCGGGGGGCTACACCTTC.

This clonotype was detected only a few times. The rearrangement links TRBV6-6 to TRBJ1-3, with D unclear. CDR1 is MNHNY, CDR2 SVGAGI, per germline (reference sequence). V was trimmed by 0 bases and J by 0 bases, leaving 9 bases between them. The CDR3 contains 16 residues. The CDR3 bases are TGTGCCAGCAGTTACTCTGATCCAACCTCTGGAAACACCATATATTTT. Amino acids: CASSYSDPTSGNTIYF.

This sequence joins TRBV5-6 and TRBJ2-7, with TRBD1 matching over 8 bases. The CDR3 is made up of 14 amino acids. Germline V CDR1 and CDR2: SGHDT, YYEEEE. The J segment lost 7 bases and the V segment lost 2 bases, leaving 8 bases of the junction unmatched. As DNA, the CDR3 is TGTGCCAGCAGCTTTGTTCAGGGGGCGGGGGAGCAGTACTTC. Translation gives CASSFVQGAGEQYF.

The chain couples TRBV28 to TRBJ1-2; D is unclear. The CDR3 extends over 13 amino acids. V was shortened by 6 bases and J by 7 bases, with 15 bases between the two germline ends. The germline CDR1 and CDR2 sequences are MDHEN and SYDVKM. CDR3 bases: TGTGCCAGCAGGTCTCCACCCGGGAGTGGCTACACCTTC. Its translation is CASRSPPGSGYTF.

Turning to this clonotype: Germline is not matched at one junction end, which may reflect a read error. V is TRBV7-2 and J is TRBJ2-4; TRBD2 matches 7 bases. The J call could be wrong; TRBJ2-5 is a better fit for the DNA end. Germline assignment: CDR1 SGHTA and CDR2 FQGNSA. This CDR3 comprises 16 residues. This chain's CDR3 is CASGFSRGTFQETQYF. The CDR3 region has the DNA TGTGCCAGCGGCTTTTCGCGGGGGACTTTCCAAGAGACCCAGTACTTC.

The V gene is TRBV29-1, the J gene TRBJ1-1; possibly TRBD1 for D (6 bases). V gave up 7 bases and J gave up 4 bases, with 13 bases separating them. In germline, CDR1 is SQVTM, CDR2 ANQGSEA. This CDR3 has 12 amino acids. CDR3 DNA: TGCAGCGCTGGGAGGGGGGCCACTGAAGCTTTCTTT. This encodes CSAGRGATEAFF. The full variable domain, with the rest looked up from reference TRBV29-1 and TRBJ1-1, is SAVISQKPSRDICQRGTSLTIQCQVDSQVTMMFWYRQQPGQSLTLIATANQGSEATYESGFVIDKFPISRPNLTFSTLTVSNMSPEDSSIYLCSAGRGATEAFFGQGTRLTVV.